This entry features one TCR beta chain sequence. This CDR3 is also generated by other DNA sequences in the sample. This sample is drawn from a study of T cell clones after liver transplantation. At the level of the study: Samples came from ITN030ST, which attempted immunosuppression withdrawal within 2 years of liver transplantation. TCRbeta sequencing after a pre-transplant mixed lymphocyte reaction identified graft-donor-reactive clones, later tracked in post-transplant blood. Subjects received no induction therapy and standard immunosuppression until randomization at 12-24 months post-transplant.

V was pared by 1 base and J by 5 bases, with 4 bases between. The CDR3 covers 12 residues. Germline lookup yields CDR1 LNHNV and CDR2 YYDKDF (reference sequence). Clones were sequenced by immunoSEQ multiplex PCR, and TCRdb holds only the in-frame ones, with some missing. Of some 70,000 clones in the sample, around 80% were seen once. The sample was CD4+ T cells from blood, taken before liver transplant. The receptor was derived from a human donor who received a liver transplant. V and J are TRBV15 and TRBJ2-3; D is ambiguous. Here the CDR3 reads CATSRVEDTQYF. In DNA form, the CDR3 reads TGTGCCACCAGCAGAGTAGAAGATACGCAGTATTTT.